This T cell receptor beta chain was documented in a study of cytomegalovirus exposure and HLA in healthy donors (dated by TCRdb to the late 2010s). Describing the broader study: According to an earlier analysis of a few hundred of the donors, about 180 million T cells yielded over 100 million unique TCR beta sequences and approximately 300 Gb of sequence data. Approximately 330 gigabases of sequencing data and approximately 92 million unique TCR sequences made up an early release that covered approximately 650 HLA-typed donors. Of the approximately 400 genotyped donors, approximately 82% fell in the genetic ancestry cluster associated with self-reported Caucasian donors. The aim of the study was to test whether cataloging public T cell receptors could identify signatures of past pathogen exposure. The T cell repertoires of around 730 subjects were profiled by immunosequencing and related to cytomegalovirus serostatus. Besides the first cohort of 550 to 750 subjects, a separate validation cohort made up of 120 or so different subjects was used. High-throughput TCR immunosequencing, statistical association of individual TCRs with disease status, and machine learning were combined to predict cytomegalovirus infection status. A later analysis re-examined previously published TCR beta repertoires from just over 650 donors and added high-resolution HLA genotyping to investigate patterns of TCR occurrence. In the later analysis, no new phenotypic data were used to find candidate immune exposures; instead, reliance was placed on TCR beta sequences and their occurrence across donors. An earlier analysis of 587 of the donors applied high-throughput TCR beta sequencing to assess whether each TCR beta V gene segment acted as functional or pseudogenic. Donor age, sex, ethnicity and CMV serostatus were compiled alongside the repertoire data. A later genetic analysis used genome-wide SNP genotypes for about 55% of the 666 donors, treating that subset as a discovery cohort. All discovery cohort repertoires had been generated using a single sequencing platform. Class I and class II HLA loci were covered by the typing at four-digit resolution. Typing coverage differed by locus: A, B, C, DRB1 and DQB1 were typed in roughly 620-630 donors, DQA1 in 500 to 550, DPA1 in 606, and DPB1 in 400 to 490. About five DR-DQ haplotypes were treated as single units for association and clustering because of strong linkage in the cohort. Among roughly 400 genotyped donors of the cohort, an average of about 240,000 unique TCR beta nucleotide sequences was sequenced per donor, of which about 20% were non-productive. Paper-wide results and their limitations: A cluster of highly shared sequence variants was judged likely to represent a technical artifact of the sequencing pipeline. The classifier was reported to diagnose cytomegalovirus status with high specificity and sensitivity in both the original and validation cohorts. Because counts were too low, some 17 rarely observed V segments, including chromosome 9 orphons, were excluded from the earlier analysis of several hundred of the donors. The only immune exposure information available for the cohort was CMV serostatus. In a later analysis, the rate of TCR association differed among HLA loci, with DRB1 alleles having the most associated TCRs and HLA-C alleles having the fewest. In this cohort, only TCR beta chains were sequenced, and detectable features were limited by the absence of alpha or paired-chain data. Linkage disequilibrium might explain the correlated functional status among segregating V segments, but an unknown experimental factor could not be excluded. Assigning TCR associations to individual alleles was difficult when HLA alleles, especially DR and DQ, strongly co-occurred. In a later genetic analysis, fewer N-insertions in productive TCRs were reported among donors in an Asian-associated ancestry cluster than the roughly 700-donor mean. Because the 87-base-pair reads could not distinguish some IMGT-functional V segments, including TRBV6-2 and TRBV6-3, those segments were excluded. Broadly in line with IMGT annotations, most TCR beta V segments showed up in productive rearrangements about 87% or about 30% of the time in an earlier analysis of a few hundred of the donors. Most TCR sequences were observed very rarely across donors, whereas some public TCRs were present in many individuals. Because some donors lacked HLA typing at each locus, the association tests relied only on the typed subset. The study gave a list of 150 to 200 TCR beta chains associated with cytomegalovirus. The presence/absence analyses assumed that sequencing depth was roughly uniform across donors, and that assumption may not be true. A later analysis reported that several top co-occurrence clusters appeared linked to parvovirus B19, influenza, CMV and Epstein-Barr virus. In a later analysis, most CMV-associated TCR beta chains were found to appear HLA-restricted, with HLA associations seemingly driven largely by CMV exposure. A few of the identified cytomegalovirus-associated TCR beta chains were confirmed in vitro to be specific for cytomegalovirus antigens. The authors suggested that the approach could potentially be extended to other disease states and immunological phenotypes. V-gene and J-gene trimming of TCR beta chains was associated with a missense DCLRE1C variant in a later genetic analysis, and the association was replicated in an independent cohort. A later analysis found that HLA-associated TCR beta chains were more clonally expanded and had lower generation probabilities than equally common non-associated chains. In a later analysis, about 16,000 TCR beta sequences were associated with specific HLA alleles at a false discovery rate of 0.05. A further reported finding was that TCR beta sequences accurately predicted the HLA-A and HLA-B alleles for most subjects in the first cohort.

V is shortened by 2 bases, J by 2 bases, and the region joining them spans 6 bases. Measured from the cysteine to the phenylalanine, the CDR3 is 13 residues long. Solely the CDR3 DNA is kept, with 39 bases framed from the first base. CDR1 and CDR2 are drawn from the germline V gene (reference sequence): GTSNPN, SVGIG. Concerning this clone itself: Its antigen is unknown. Base qualities are not recorded, but no much larger clone differs from it by a single base.

Library generation was performed with the immunoSEQ multiplex PCR assay. The multiplex PCR relied on a mix of 60 forward primers for TCR Vbeta segments and 13 reverse primers for TCR Jbeta segments. The CDR3 region of rearranged TCR beta genes was amplified from genomic DNA by a multiplex PCR assay. The amplified TCR beta libraries were sequenced on the Illumina HiSeq System as 87-base-pair reads. Per the authors' processing: A later analysis counted about 82 million unique TCR beta chains across the 600 to 850 repertoires, and roughly 10 million of these chains were shared by at least two donors. To remove PCR and sequencing errors, raw reads were error-corrected and collapsed into unique sequences using a nearest-neighbor algorithm that merged closely related sequences. CDR3 sequences were aligned to IMGT reference sequences to assign V, D and J gene segments. Each retained sequence needed at least a six-nucleotide match to both a V gene segment and a J gene segment. A rearrangement was called productive if the CDR3 had no stop codons and remained in frame with V and J, and every other rearrangement was called non-productive. Following IMGT convention, CDR3 was defined as the stretch from the second conserved V-encoded cysteine to the conserved J-encoded phenylalanine. The earlier analysis of some 550 of the donors excluded any sequence lacking an unambiguous match to a single V gene segment. In an earlier analysis of several hundred of the donors, a V segment was called functional when productive rearrangements were above 56.7%, and segregating when the standard deviation between donors exceeded 5%. To diagnose cytomegalovirus status from the catalog of TCR beta chain sequences, a statistical classification framework was built. A later analysis assigned V and J genes by comparing TCR nucleotide sequences with IMGT/GENE-DB human TR gene sequences. A later analysis assigned CDR3 sequences and most-parsimonious VDJ recombination scenarios with the TCRdist pipeline. A later analysis defined each TCR beta chain by its CDR3 amino acid sequence plus V-gene family, and excluded reads lacking a unique V-gene family. To address suspected cross-contamination and a sequencing artifact, a later analysis removed roughly 580 highly shared, low-generation-probability nucleotide sequences. A later analysis calculated a clonal expansion index for each public chain from normalized within-repertoire ranks of inferred template counts. Generation probabilities in a later analysis came from a VDJ recombination model fitted to out-of-frame rearrangements, and those results were checked against IGoR. Hypergeometric tests were used in a later analysis to score TCR-TCR, TCR-HLA and TCR-CMV co-occurrence, with a repertoire-size bias correction applied to the TCR pairs. A later analysis estimated false discovery rates by permuting HLA or CMV assignments 20 times. A later analysis grouped co-occurring TCRs with DBSCAN, adding TCRdist sequence similarity when clustering within HLA-allele-positive subsets. Co-occurrence clustering excluded repertoires with fewer than 30,000 or more than 120,000 public chains, plus five with anomalous nucleotide sharing. The table comes from immuneACCESS by way of TCRdb, which keeps in-frame sequences with V and J called. Part of the clones is missing from these tables; in studies checked, under half for an unresolved V gene and the rest for unknown reasons. V and J calls and clone size are as listed in that table; D and trimming were resolved from the DNA. The sample table records 130,000 to 150,000 clones; approximately 78% of these occur just once. The ten largest account for approximately 4% of the sample.

The cohort was made up of 666 healthy bone marrow donors. At the time of sampling, all cohort members were nominally healthy, though unrecorded immune exposures were likely present. The donor was CMV seropositive and belonged to the group of 250 to 300 seropositive cohort members. A peripheral blood sample was provided by each donor, and peripheral blood mononuclear cells were used for TCR beta sequencing. Genomic DNA was extracted from the blood cell samples with the Qiagen DNeasy Blood Extraction Kit. The rearranged chain carries TRBV30 and TRBJ2-2; no confident D gene assignment can be made. Sequences were obtained from PBMCs. This receptor was identified in a woman aged 40 to 55 in good health and CMV-seropositive. The CDR3 loop reads CAWSRGNTGELFF. The DNA sequence follows: TGTGCCTGGAGTAGAGGCAACACCGGGGAGCTGTTTTTT.